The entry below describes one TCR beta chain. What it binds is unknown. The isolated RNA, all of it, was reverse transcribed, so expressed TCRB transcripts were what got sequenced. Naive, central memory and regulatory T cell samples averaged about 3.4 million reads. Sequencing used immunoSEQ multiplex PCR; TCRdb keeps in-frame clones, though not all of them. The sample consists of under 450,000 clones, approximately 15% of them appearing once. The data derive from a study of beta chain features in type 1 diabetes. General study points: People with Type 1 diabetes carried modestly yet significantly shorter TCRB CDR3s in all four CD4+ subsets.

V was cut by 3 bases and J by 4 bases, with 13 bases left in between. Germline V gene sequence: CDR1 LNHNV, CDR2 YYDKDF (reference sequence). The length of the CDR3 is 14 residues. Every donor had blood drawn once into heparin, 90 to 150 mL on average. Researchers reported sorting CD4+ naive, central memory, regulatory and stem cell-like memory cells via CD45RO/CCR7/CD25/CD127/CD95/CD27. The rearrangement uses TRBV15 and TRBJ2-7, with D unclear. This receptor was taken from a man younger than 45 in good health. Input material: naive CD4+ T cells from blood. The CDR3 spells CATSSKGSWYEQYF. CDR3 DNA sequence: TGTGCCACCAGCAGCAAGGGATCTTGGTACGAGCAGTACTTC.